This T cell receptor (beta chain) was captured in a study of cytomegalovirus exposure and HLA in healthy donors. PCR used 60 Vbeta primers and 13 Jbeta primers. The table came from immunoSEQ multiplex PCR; TCRdb's copy has only in-frame clones and leaves some out. The sample gives about 130,000 clones, 82% of which show up once; about 1% is in the top ten. In germline, CDR1 is SGHTA, CDR2 FQGNSA. The length of the CDR3 is 16 residues. Trimming stripped 0 bases from V and 1 base from J, with 12 bases between. This clone occurred a few times. The receptor comes from a boy aged 5 to 17 in good health and CMV-seronegative. The rearrangement links TRBV7-2 to TRBJ1-1; D is possibly TRBD1 (5 bases). Material for sequencing was PBMCs. CDR3 in amino acids: CASSLAGADPNTEAFF. The CDR3 DNA is TGTGCCAGCAGCTTAGCTGGGGCAGACCCGAACACTGAAGCTTTCTTT.